This T cell receptor (beta chain) originates from a study of control samples from healthy donors and cancer patients. Clones were read by immunoSEQ multiplex PCR, and TCRdb kept only the in-frame ones, dropping some. The table lists 99,000 or so clones, roughly 82% of them singletons. The CDR3 is 16 amino acids. The V end was cut by 4 bases, the J end by 11 bases, with 23 bases between. Germline V gives CDR1 KGHSH, CDR2 LQKENI. What was sequenced was blood. The rearrangement links TRBV18 to TRBJ1-4; D perhaps matches TRBD1 (5 bases). The origin of this receptor is a man aged 60 to 69 in good health. The CDR3 DNA reads as TGTGCCAGCTCACTTGACAGTCCCAGCATCAACTCCAAACTGTTTTTT. Translating gives CASSLDSPSINSKLFF.